These T cell receptor beta chains were read from a single sample in a study of blood T cells in healthy people across ages. TCRdb used MiXCR to reprocess the 5' RACE reads, holding one entry per CDR3 protein. The data contain some 710,000 distinct CDR3 sequences, 46% of them singletons. The sample was blood. The source of these receptors is an older man in good health. CDR3s include the opening cysteine and the closing phenylalanine or tryptophan. Each record gives: clone size, J gene, V gene, CDR3 protein. Clone size is given for some rows only: seen once, a few or many times, or a class if the clone is expanded.

clone size: many; J gene: TRBJ2-7; V gene: TRBV12-3/TRBV12-4; CDR3 protein: CASSLTGTSYEQYF
clone size: NA; J gene: TRBJ2-3; V gene: TRBV6-5; CDR3 protein: CASSQHSTDTQYF
clone size: NA; J gene: TRBJ2-1; V gene: TRBV5-1; CDR3 protein: CACSPVRREGEQFF
clone size: few; J gene: TRBJ2-1; V gene: TRBV3-1; CDR3 protein: CASSRGRAQFF
clone size: NA; J gene: TRBJ2-1; V gene: TRBV27; CDR3 protein: CASRSDWEREFF
clone size: NA; J gene: TRBJ2-3; V gene: TRBV4-2; CDR3 protein: CASSQSPGSTDTQYF
clone size: few; J gene: TRBJ2-1; V gene: TRBV20-1; CDR3 protein: CSAKRDVDEQFF
clone size: NA; J gene: TRBJ1-1; V gene: TRBV24-1; CDR3 protein: CAVEDRDNTEAFF
clone size: NA; J gene: TRBJ2-2; V gene: TRBV12-3/TRBV12-4; CDR3 protein: CASRFRQGWNTGELFF
clone size: NA; J gene: TRBJ2-1; V gene: TRBV10-3; CDR3 protein: CAISNPDRSEAYNEQFF
clone size: many; J gene: TRBJ2-1; V gene: TRBV24-1; CDR3 protein: CATSDAVTGGSYNEQFF
clone size: many; J gene: TRBJ2-3; V gene: TRBV11-3; CDR3 protein: CASSTRHLQGADTQYF
clone size: NA; J gene: TRBJ2-3; V gene: TRBV12-3/TRBV12-4; CDR3 protein: CASSWSRRGADTQYF
clone size: NA; J gene: TRBJ2-3; V gene: TRBV29-1; CDR3 protein: CSVYRGMYPSTDTQYF
clone size: NA; J gene: TRBJ2-3; V gene: TRBV24-1; CDR3 protein: CATSDSLLDTQYF
clone size: few; J gene: TRBJ2-1; V gene: TRBV5-6; CDR3 protein: CASSLAWEGIYEQFF
clone size: NA; J gene: NA; V gene: TRBV9; CDR3 protein: CASTATPGLQGTQYF
clone size: NA; J gene: TRBJ2-1; V gene: TRBV6-5; CDR3 protein: CASATGGYNEQFF
clone size: few; J gene: TRBJ2-7; V gene: TRBV12-3/TRBV12-4; CDR3 protein: CASSPRTTMAYNEQYF
clone size: once; J gene: TRBJ2-6; V gene: TRBV9; CDR3 protein: CASSVEPRDPGANVLTF
clone size: NA; J gene: TRBJ1-2; V gene: TRBV29-1; CDR3 protein: CSEYREGNGYTF
clone size: few; J gene: TRBJ2-7; V gene: TRBV3-1; CDR3 protein: CASSQDAVTYEQYF
clone size: NA; J gene: TRBJ2-1; V gene: TRBV18; CDR3 protein: CASSALSGSYNEQFF
clone size: few; J gene: TRBJ2-1; V gene: TRBV20-1; CDR3 protein: CGLPGQGYNEQFF
clone size: few; J gene: TRBJ2-2; V gene: TRBV5-1; CDR3 protein: CASRASLGAANTGELFF
clone size: many; J gene: TRBJ1-1; V gene: TRBV12-3/TRBV12-4; CDR3 protein: CASSSGVAGGAEAFF
clone size: NA; J gene: TRBJ2-5; V gene: TRBV28; CDR3 protein: CASSFEGMGIQETQYF
clone size: few; J gene: TRBJ1-1; V gene: TRBV6-2/TRBV6-3; CDR3 protein: CASSWEMNTEAFF
clone size: few; J gene: TRBJ2-7; V gene: TRBV20-1; CDR3 protein: CSGQGSYEQYF
clone size: NA; J gene: TRBJ2-2; V gene: TRBV2; CDR3 protein: CASSEAPATGLLAGELFF
clone size: once; J gene: TRBJ2-3; V gene: TRBV12-3/TRBV12-4; CDR3 protein: CASSLGTSSVSQYF
clone size: many; J gene: TRBJ2-5; V gene: TRBV20-1; CDR3 protein: CSARDPKIGRVQETQYF
clone size: few; J gene: TRBJ2-7; V gene: TRBV5-1; CDR3 protein: CASSLTGQYEQYF
clone size: NA; J gene: TRBJ2-1; V gene: TRBV18; CDR3 protein: CASSRDRSPSALSYNEQFF
clone size: NA; J gene: TRBJ1-2; V gene: TRBV12-3/TRBV12-4; CDR3 protein: CASSLRARAGGYTF
clone size: few; J gene: TRBJ1-6; V gene: TRBV7-3; CDR3 protein: CASSKTGISPLHF
clone size: NA; J gene: TRBJ1-6; V gene: TRBV9; CDR3 protein: CASSARQGQHSPLHF
clone size: NA; J gene: TRBJ2-7; V gene: TRBV5-1; CDR3 protein: CASSPTGGRSYEQYF
clone size: few; J gene: TRBJ2-1; V gene: TRBV9; CDR3 protein: CASSLAELELPFF
clone size: NA; J gene: TRBJ1-5; V gene: TRBV6-6; CDR3 protein: CASSYAQRTGESQPQHF
clone size: NA; J gene: TRBJ2-7; V gene: TRBV28; CDR3 protein: CASSLLQASRYERYF
clone size: NA; J gene: TRBJ2-3; V gene: TRBV11-1; CDR3 protein: CASSLAPLTDTQYF
clone size: NA; J gene: TRBJ1-2; V gene: TRBV7-8; CDR3 protein: CASSVGGMDGYTF
clone size: few; J gene: TRBJ2-3; V gene: TRBV7-2; CDR3 protein: CASSLFGAGVASTDTQYF
clone size: NA; J gene: TRBJ2-5; V gene: TRBV5-1; CDR3 protein: CASSVAPGLVEETQYF
clone size: few; J gene: TRBJ2-3; V gene: TRBV10-2; CDR3 protein: CASSAPVLNADTQYF
clone size: NA; J gene: TRBJ2-5; V gene: TRBV7-2; CDR3 protein: CASTLGRGSGVQETQYF
clone size: NA; J gene: TRBJ2-4; V gene: TRBV4-2; CDR3 protein: CASSQGSASGKNIQYF
clone size: few; J gene: TRBJ2-7; V gene: TRBV6-4; CDR3 protein: CASIGSGSSYEQYF
clone size: NA; J gene: TRBJ2-7; V gene: TRBV20-1; CDR3 protein: CSAQPSELTTTYEQYF
clone size: once; J gene: TRBJ2-3; V gene: TRBV20-1; CDR3 protein: CSASLTSGNTDTQYF
clone size: NA; J gene: NA; V gene: TRBV9; CDR3 protein: CASSGVAGLGNEQYF
clone size: NA; J gene: TRBJ1-2; V gene: TRBV29-1; CDR3 protein: CSAQDRFYGYTF
clone size: few; J gene: TRBJ2-7; V gene: TRBV4-2; CDR3 protein: CASSLSGEGGYEQYF
clone size: NA; J gene: TRBJ1-2; V gene: TRBV6-5; CDR3 protein: CASSSQGAGEYGYTF
clone size: NA; J gene: TRBJ2-7; V gene: TRBV5-1; CDR3 protein: CASSLDAGGLYEQYF
clone size: many; J gene: TRBJ2-5; V gene: TRBV11-2; CDR3 protein: CASSPGHQETQYF
clone size: NA; J gene: TRBJ2-1; V gene: TRBV18; CDR3 protein: CASPPQGVSYNEQFF